The rows below give T cell receptor beta chains drawn from one sample of a study of blood T cell dynamics during melanoma immunotherapy. Measured with immunoSEQ multiplex PCR; TCRdb has only the in-frame clones, and not every one. This sample has under 8,500 clones, with 85% found just once. Here the sequenced sample was blood, taken from a patient treated with checkpoint blockade. These receptors were taken from a human donor with melanoma. Both conserved end residues are part of each CDR3. The order of the fields is D gene, J gene, V gene, clone size, CDR3 length, CDR3 DNA, CDR3 protein. A D gene is named only where the DNA matches it firmly. Some rows mark clone size as missing; the rest say once, few, many or name a class of expanded clone.

>NA|TRBJ2-1|TRBV9|NA|11
TGTGCCAGCAGCCCGTTGGAGACGCAGTTCTTC
CASSPLETQFF
>NA|TRBJ1-1|TRBV20-1|once|11
TGCAGTGCACGACTGGTGACTGAAGCTTTCTTT
CSARLVTEAFF
>NA|TRBJ1-1|TRBV18|NA|14
TGTGCCAGCCGATTACAGCCGTCTGACACTGAAGCTTTCTTT
CASRLQPSDTEAFF
>NA|TRBJ1-2|TRBV14|NA|14
TGTGCCAGCTCCTCGGGACCGAGGTACTATGGCTACACCTTC
CASSSGPRYYGYTF
>TRBD1|TRBJ1-5|TRBV6-1|NA|15
TGTGCCAGCAGTGAAGCTGGGGGACAGTTTCAGCCCCAGCATTTT
CASSEAGGQFQPQHF
>NA|TRBJ2-7|TRBV5-1|NA|14
TGCGCCAGCAGCCCGGCCACTTCCTTTTACGAGCAGTACTTC
CASSPATSFYEQYF
>NA|TRBJ1-1|TRBV19|NA|13
TGTGCCAGTAGTATAGTTCACGGCACTGAAGCTTTCTTT
CASSIVHGTEAFF
>NA|TRBJ2-7|TRBV14|NA|13
TGTGCCAGCAGCCAACAGAGCGTTTACGAGCAGTACTTC
CASSQQSVYEQYF
>NA|TRBJ1-3|TRBV10-2|once|14
TGCGCCAGCAGTGACGACACTTCCCGAAACACCATATATTTT
CASSDDTSRNTIYF
>NA|TRBJ1-2|TRBV28|NA|15
TGTGCCAGCAGTTTATTGACCCAAAAGAGCTATGGCTACACCTTC
CASSLLTQKSYGYTF
>TRBD1|TRBJ2-7|TRBV19|NA|13
TGTGCCAGTACAGGGGGCGCATTGTACGAGCAGTACTTC
CASTGGALYEQYF
>NA|TRBJ2-1|TRBV10-3|NA|16
TGTGCCATCAGCGCCTCCGGGACACAATCCTACAATGAGCAGTTCTTC
CAISASGTQSYNEQFF
>NA|TRBJ2-7|TRBV5-1|once|14
TGCGCCAGCAGCTTGGATCCGGGTTCCTACGAGCAGTACTTC
CASSLDPGSYEQYF
>NA|TRBJ2-1|TRBV6-1|NA|13
TGTGCCAGCAGTGAAAGGGACTACAATGAGCAGTTCTTC
CASSERDYNEQFF
>NA|TRBJ1-1|TRBV2|NA|16
TGTGCCAGCAGTGCCAGCCTGGGACGGTTGAACACTGAAGCTTTCTTT
CASSASLGRLNTEAFF
>NA|TRBJ1-2|TRBV5-1|NA|15
TGCGCCAGCAGCTTGGTCGGCGGCGGCCGCTATGGCTACACCTTC
CASSLVGGGRYGYTF
>TRBD1|TRBJ2-6|TRBV19|NA|18
TGTGCCAGTAGAGGGAGGGGACAGGGTCCCTCTGGGGCCAACGTCCTGACTTTC
CASRGRGQGPSGANVLTF
>NA|TRBJ2-6|TRBV11-1|NA|19
TGTGCCAGCAGCTTAGTCGGGCCAGGCTTCAGCTCTGGGGCCAACGTCCTGACTTTC
CASSLVGPGFSSGANVLTF
>TRBD2|TRBJ2-7|TRBV5-4|NA|15
TGTGCCAGCAGCTCCAGACTAGCGGGAGTAGGGGAGCAGTACTTC
CASSSRLAGVGEQYF
>NA|TRBJ1-3|TRBV19|NA|18
TGTGCCAGTAGTATCAGAATGTGGCTGAGAACCTCTGGAAACACCATATATTTT
CASSIRMWLRTSGNTIYF
>NA|TRBJ2-7|TRBV6-6|once|11
TGTGCCAGCAGGAGCTCCTACGAGCAGTACTTC
CASRSSYEQYF
>TRBD1|TRBJ1-1|TRBV27|once|13
TGTGCCAGCAGTTCAATCTCAGGGGGCGAAGCTTTCTTT
CASSSISGGEAFF
>TRBD1|TRBJ1-5|TRBV28|NA|13
TGTGCCAGCAGGCAGGGGGGCAATCAGCCCCAGCATTTT
CASRQGGNQPQHF
>TRBD1|TRBJ2-7|TRBV14|NA|16
TGTGCCAGCAGCCCTCACAGGGGGACGTTATCTTACGAGCAGTACTTC
CASSPHRGTLSYEQYF
>TRBD2|TRBJ2-7|TRBV5-5|NA|15
TGTGCCAGCAGCTCGACTAGCGGGAGCACCTACGAGCAGTACTTC
CASSSTSGSTYEQYF
>NA|TRBJ2-5|TRBV7-2|NA|14
TGTGCCAGCAGCAACTACGGGACTCGAGGTGAGCAGTACTTC
CASSNYGTRGEQYF
>TRBD1|TRBJ1-6|TRBV27|NA|15
TGTGCCAGCAGTTTTGCGTGGAACAGGGGTTCACCCCTCCACTTT
CASSFAWNRGSPLHF
>NA|TRBJ1-1|TRBV11-3|NA|13
TGTGCCAGCAGCTTAGATCAGGGGACTGAAGCTTTCTTT
CASSLDQGTEAFF
>NA|TRBJ1-1|TRBV18|once|15
TGTGCCAGCTCACCTGGACAAGGGAGGAACACTGAAGCTTTCTTT
CASSPGQGRNTEAFF
>TRBD1|TRBJ2-7|TRBV2|NA|12
TGTGCCGGCCGGGACAGGGTCTACGAGCAGTACTTC
CAGRDRVYEQYF
>NA|TRBJ1-2|TRBV11-2|NA|18
TGTGCCAGCAGCTTAGTTGGATTGGGCCCTCCTCGGGACTATGGCTACACCTTC
CASSLVGLGPPRDYGYTF
>NA|TRBJ1-1|TRBV14|NA|12
TGTGCCAGCAGCCCCTACGCACCTGAAGCTTTCTTT
CASSPYAPEAFF
>NA|TRBJ1-2|TRBV6-5|NA|15
TGTGCCAGCAGTTACTCGGGGGGTGAGGGGTATGGCTACACCTTC
CASSYSGGEGYGYTF
>NA|TRBJ2-7|TRBV10-3|NA|13
TGTGCCATCAGCCCGGGCAGCCTCCACGAGCAGTACTTC
CAISPGSLHEQYF
>NA|TRBJ1-1|TRBV20-1|NA|11
TGCAGTGTTAGGGAGGACACTGAAGCTTTCTTT
CSVREDTEAFF
>NA|TRBJ1-3|TRBV2|NA|12
TGTGCCAGCAGTAGACAGAGAAACACCATATATTTT
CASSRQRNTIYF
>NA|TRBJ2-7|TRBV7-9|NA|13
TGTGCCTCAGCGGACCACAGCTCCTACGAGCAGTACTTC
CASADHSSYEQYF
>NA|TRBJ2-7|TRBV9|NA|11
TGTGCCAGCAGCGTCCGGCAGTGGAGATACTTC
CASSVRQWRYF
>TRBD2|TRBJ2-1|TRBV5-1|NA|14
TGCGCCAGCAGCTTGGCCCGGGAGGGCGATGAGCAGTTCTTC
CASSLAREGDEQFF
>TRBD2|TRBJ2-7|TRBV5-1|once|15
TGCGCCAGCAGCTTAAATAGCGGGACGTCCTACGAGCAGTACTTC
CASSLNSGTSYEQYF
>NA|TRBJ1-5|TRBV28|once|13
TGTGCCAGCGGACTCGACAGCAATCATCCCCAGCATTTT
CASGLDSNHPQHF
>NA|TRBJ1-1|TRBV28|NA|13
TGTGCCAGCATTAGGGGCCCAAACACTGAAGCTTTCTTT
CASIRGPNTEAFF
>TRBD2|TRBJ2-1|TRBV19|NA|16
TGTGCCAGTAGCCCACCGGGACTAGCGGGAGGAAATGAGCAGTTCTTC
CASSPPGLAGGNEQFF
>NA|TRBJ2-7|TRBV19|NA|14
TGTGCCAGTAGGAAGGGCGTTGGCACCTACGAGCAGTACTTC
CASRKGVGTYEQYF
>TRBD1|TRBJ1-5|TRBV10-3|NA|14
TGTGCCATCGGGGGGACAGGGAGAGATCAGCCCCAGCATTTT
CAIGGTGRDQPQHF
>NA|TRBJ2-2|TRBV7-2|few|14
TGTGCCAGCAGCTCAAAAACGAACACCGGGGAGCTGTTTTTT
CASSSKTNTGELFF
>NA|TRBJ2-7|TRBV7-9|NA|12
TGTGCCAGCAGCTTAACCAGCTACGAGCAGTACTTC
CASSLTSYEQYF
>NA|TRBJ1-3|TRBV27|once|13
TGTGCCAGCGGTGGGGGAGGTGGAAACACCATATATTTT
CASGGGGGNTIYF
>NA|TRBJ1-1|TRBV29-1|few|13
TGCAGCGCTCGGACTGGGGAGGGCACTGAAGCTTTCTTT
CSARTGEGTEAFF
>TRBD2|TRBJ2-7|TRBV2|NA|12
TGTGCTATCGGGACTAGCGGTTACGAGCAGTACTTC
CAIGTSGYEQYF
>NA|TRBJ1-1|TRBV9|NA|15
TGTGCCAGCAGCGTAGTCGACAGGTGGGGCACTGAAGCTTTCTTT
CASSVVDRWGTEAFF
>NA|TRBJ2-7|TRBV5-1|NA|15
TGCGCCAGCAGCTTGGGCATCTTGAGCTCCTACGAGCAGTACTTC
CASSLGILSSYEQYF
>NA|TRBJ2-7|TRBV2|NA|12
TGTGCCAGCAGGACCGATAAGTACGAGCAGTACTTC
CASRTDKYEQYF
>TRBD1|TRBJ1-2|TRBV5-1|once|16
TGCGCCAGCAGCGCAAGCGGACAGGCCTTAGCCGATGGCTACACCTTC
CASSASGQALADGYTF
>NA|TRBJ2-7|TRBV4-2|NA|15
TGTGCCAGCAGCCAAGGAGGGAGCCTTCCCTACGAGCAGTACTTC
CASSQGGSLPYEQYF
>NA|TRBJ2-1|TRBV7-3|NA|17
TGTGCCAGCAGCCAGATGGGTCCAGGCTCACTTTACGATGAGCAGTTCTTC
CASSQMGPGSLYDEQFF
>TRBD2|TRBJ2-7|TRBV19|NA|17
TGTGCCAGTAGTATAGGCGGGACTAGTCTGGGATCCTACGAGCAGTACTTC
CASSIGGTSLGSYEQYF
>TRBD1|TRBJ1-3|TRBV6-1|NA|15
TGTGCCAGCAGTGAGACAGGGTACGCTGGAAACACCATATATTTT
CASSETGYAGNTIYF
>NA|TRBJ1-4|TRBV6-6|once|14
TGTGCCAGCAGTTACCAGGAGGGGAGCGAAAAACTGTTTTTT
CASSYQEGSEKLFF
>TRBD1|TRBJ2-7|TRBV14|NA|16
TGTGCCAGCAGCCCTCACAGGGGGACGTTATCTTACGAGCAGTACTTC
CASSPHRGTLSYEQYF